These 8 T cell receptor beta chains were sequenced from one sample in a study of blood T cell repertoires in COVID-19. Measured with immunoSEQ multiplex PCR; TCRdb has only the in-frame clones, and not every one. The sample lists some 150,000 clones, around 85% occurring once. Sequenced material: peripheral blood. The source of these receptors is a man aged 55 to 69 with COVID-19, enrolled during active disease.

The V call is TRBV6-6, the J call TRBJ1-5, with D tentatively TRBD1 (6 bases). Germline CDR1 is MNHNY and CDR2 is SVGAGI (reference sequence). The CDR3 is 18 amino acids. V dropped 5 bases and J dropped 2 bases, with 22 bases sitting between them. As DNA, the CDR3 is TGTGCCAGCAGTCCAACAGGGATCTCGCGGATCGGCAATCAGCCCCAGCATTTT. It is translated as CASSPTGISRIGNQPQHF.

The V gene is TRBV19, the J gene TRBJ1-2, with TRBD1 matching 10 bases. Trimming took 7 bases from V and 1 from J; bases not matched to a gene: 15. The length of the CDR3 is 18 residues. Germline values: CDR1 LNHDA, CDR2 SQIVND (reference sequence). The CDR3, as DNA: TGTGCCAGTAAATCCTCGCCGGGACAGGGGATTTTTAACTATGGCTACACCTTC. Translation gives CASKSSPGQGIFNYGYTF.

The CDR3 here is CAWNLGVSGNTIYF. In nucleotides, the CDR3 is TGTGCCTGGAATTTAGGGGTTTCTGGAAACACCATATATTTT. The chain combines TRBV30 with TRBJ1-3; D possibly corresponds to TRBD1 (5 bases). CDR3 length: 14 amino acids. The V gene's germline CDR1 is GTSNPN and CDR2 SVGIG (reference sequence). V was shortened by 4 bases and J by 1 base, with 11 bases between the two germline ends. Combining the CDR3 with reference TRBV30 and TRBJ1-3 gives the whole variable domain SQTIHQWPATLVQPVGSPLSLECTVEGTSNPNLYWYRQAAGRGLQLLFYSVGIGQISSEVPQNLSASRPQDRQFILSSKKLLLSDSGFYLCAWNLGVSGNTIYFGEGSWLTVV.

The CDR3 loop reads CASSWGQGADYGYTF. The CDR3 nucleotides are TGTGCCAGCAGCTGGGGACAGGGGGCGGATTATGGCTACACCTTC. The chain is built from TRBV5-5 and TRBJ1-2, with 12 bases fitting TRBD1. The CDR3 covers 15 residues. Germline values: CDR1 SGHKS, CDR2 YYEKEE (reference sequence). Trimming removed 3 bases from V and 5 bases from J; junction bases left unmatched: 5. Full variable domain (missing parts from reference TRBV5-5 and TRBJ1-2): DAGVTQSPTHLIKTRGQQVTLRCSPISGHKSVSWYQQVLGQGPQFIFQYYEKEERGRGNFPDRFSARQFPNYSSELNVNALLLGDSALYLCASSWGQGADYGYTFGSGTRLTVV.

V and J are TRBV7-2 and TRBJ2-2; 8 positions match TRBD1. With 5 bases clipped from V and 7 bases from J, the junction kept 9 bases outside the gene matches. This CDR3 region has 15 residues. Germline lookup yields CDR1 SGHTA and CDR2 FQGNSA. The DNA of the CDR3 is TGTGCCAGCAGCCTGGCCGGACAGGGAATCGGGGAGCTGTTTTTT. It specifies CASSLAGQGIGELFF.

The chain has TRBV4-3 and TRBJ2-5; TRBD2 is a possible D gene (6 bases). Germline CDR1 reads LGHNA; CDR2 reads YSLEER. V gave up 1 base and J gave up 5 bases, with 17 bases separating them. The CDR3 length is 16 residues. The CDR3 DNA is TGCGCCAGCAGCCAAGGATTGCGGGGACTCCAGGAGACCCAGTACTTC. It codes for CASSQGLRGLQETQYF.

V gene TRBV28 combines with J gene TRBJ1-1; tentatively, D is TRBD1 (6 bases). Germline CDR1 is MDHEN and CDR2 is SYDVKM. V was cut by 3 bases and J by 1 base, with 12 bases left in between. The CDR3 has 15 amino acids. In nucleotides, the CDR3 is TGTGCCAGCAGTTTTCGGGGGGCAGGGAACACTGAAGCTTTCTTT. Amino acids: CASSFRGAGNTEAFF.

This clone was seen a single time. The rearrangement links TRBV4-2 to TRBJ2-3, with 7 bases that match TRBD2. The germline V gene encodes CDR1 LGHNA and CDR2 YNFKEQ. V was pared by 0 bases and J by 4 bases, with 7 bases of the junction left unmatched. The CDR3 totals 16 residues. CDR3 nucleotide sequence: TGTGCCAGCAGCCAAGATCCCGGGAGGCGTCCAGATACGCAGTATTTT. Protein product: CASSQDPGRRPDTQYF.